The clone carrying this T cell receptor beta chain was recorded once. The antigen is not known. One junction end does not reproduce the germline sequence, and a read error may be involved. Template material for amplifying TCR beta CDR3 regions consisted of RNA transcripts. HTBI primers were used for first-round RT-PCR of the TCR CDR3. TCRdb reanalysed the multiplex PCR reads using MiXCR and keeps one entry per CDR3 protein. The data show under 400,000 distinct CDR3 sequences, with approximately 13% seen just once and 11% held by the top ten. CDR3 size: 16 residues. Germline V gives CDR1 MGHRA, CDR2 YSYEKL. This entry belongs to a study of T cells in Graves' hyperthyroidism and ophthalmopathy. General study points: The model's output predicted ophthalmopathy at a median of 6.5 months prior to onset.

Uncontrolled infection, other autoimmune disease, pregnancy or lactation excluded patients. This chain joins TRBV4-1 and TRBJ1-1; maybe TRBD1 (6 bases). This sequence was found in a woman aged 60-75 years with Graves' hyperthyroidism. The source material was blood. CDR3 amino acids: CASSLGGQPSRTEAFF. The CDR3 DNA sequence: TGTGCCAGCAGTTTAGGAGGACAGCCGAGCCGCACTGAAGCTTTCTTT.